Below are 23 T cell receptor beta chains sequenced from a single sample in a study of T cell responses to AZD1222 COVID-19 vaccine. The method was immunoSEQ multiplex PCR; TCRdb's version includes in-frame clones alone and lacks a portion of them. This repertoire shows tens of thousands of clones, approximately 91% found once; its top ten account for around 7%. The starting material was peripheral blood, obtained on day 0 of AZD1222 vaccination. The receptors shown here come from an adult in good health.

The V gene is TRBV6-1, the J gene TRBJ2-3, with D possibly being TRBD1 or TRBD2 (5 bases each). Germline loops: CDR1 MNHNS, CDR2 SASEGT. V was clipped by 0 bases and J by 5 bases, with 6 bases between them. This CDR3 is 13 amino acids long. CDR3 bases: TGTGCCAGCAGTGAAGCTGGGGGAGATACGCAGTATTTT. Its translation is CASSEAGGDTQYF.

The chain carries TRBV5-4 and TRBJ1-2; perhaps TRBD1 as D (6 bases). The CDR3 extends over 15 amino acids. The germline V gene encodes CDR1 SGHNT and CDR2 YYREEE (reference sequence). V was clipped by 2 bases and J by 4 bases, with 15 bases between them. CDR3 protein: CASSLKTGNFYGYTF. CDR3 DNA sequence: TGTGCCAGCAGCTTAAAGACAGGAAACTTCTATGGCTACACCTTC.

This clone was counted only a few times. The chain is built from TRBV4-1 and TRBJ2-1; 10 bases align to TRBD2. The CDR3 totals 19 residues. Germline V gene data show CDR1 as MGHRA and CDR2 as YSYEKL. Unmatched junction bases numbered 13, after V lost 1 base and J lost 4 bases. CDR3 amino acids: CASSQGLAGEKLRYNEQFF. As DNA, the CDR3 is TGCGCCAGCAGCCAAGGCCTAGCGGGGGAGAAGCTCAGGTACAATGAGCAGTTCTTC.

The genes are TRBV5-6 and TRBJ2-7, with TRBD2 matching 7 bases. Trimming took 4 bases from V and 0 from J; bases not matched to a gene: 10. There are 16 residues in the CDR3. Per the germline V gene, CDR1 is SGHDT and CDR2 is YYEEEE. CDR3 DNA: TGTGCCAGCAGCCTGGGGGGGACTCCTCTCTCCTACGAGCAGTACTTC. It specifies CASSLGGTPLSYEQYF. Drawing the rest from reference TRBV5-6 and TRBJ2-7, the complete variable domain is DAGVTQSPTHLIKTRGQQVTLRCSPKSGHDTVSWYQQALGQGPQFIFQYYEEEERQRGNFPDRFSGHQFPNYSSELNVNALLLGDSALYLCASSLGGTPLSYEQYFGPGTRLTVT.

The chain carries TRBV3-1 (or the pseudogene TRBV3-2) and TRBJ2-5; perhaps TRBD2 as D (6 bases). V was pared by 0 bases and J by 5 bases, with 7 bases between. CDR3 length: 13 amino acids. Germline V gene data show CDR1 as LGHDT and CDR2 as YNNKEL (reference sequence). The CDR3 coding sequence is TGTGCCAGCAGCCAAGATGGAGGGGAGACCCAGTACTTC. Translated, it gives CASSQDGGETQYF.

V is TRBV5-6 and J is TRBJ2-7; no clear D gene. The CDR3 covers 15 residues. Germline CDR1 reads SGHDT; CDR2 reads YYEEEE. Deletions cut 4 bases from V and 2 bases from J, with 16 bases between. CDR3 residues: CASSPGRILTYEQYF. Written as DNA, the CDR3 is TGTGCCAGCAGCCCAGGACGGATCCTTACCTACGAGCAGTACTTC.

The rearrangement joins TRBV9 to TRBJ2-1; D is tentatively TRBD1 or TRBD2 (5 bases each). There are 17 residues in the CDR3. Germline V gene sequence: CDR1 SGDLS, CDR2 YYNGEE. Deletions cut 1 base from V and 7 bases from J, with 21 bases between. CDR3 protein: CASSVPLGRGGVNEQFF. The CDR3 coding sequence is TGTGCCAGCAGCGTACCTCTTGGACGTGGGGGAGTTAATGAGCAGTTCTTC.

The J gene is TRBJ1-1, the V gene TRBV4-1; possible D gene TRBD1, 5 bases. Germline loops: CDR1 MGHRA, CDR2 YSYEKL. V shed 0 bases and J shed 0 bases, with 11 bases lying between them. CDR3 length: 16 residues. The CDR3 is CASSQDAGRVNTEAFF. The CDR3 nucleotides are TGCGCCAGCAGCCAAGACGCAGGGAGGGTGAACACTGAAGCTTTCTTT.

The V call is TRBV7-6, the J call TRBJ1-1; TRBD1 is a possible D gene (6 bases). Per germline, CDR1 SGHVS and CDR2 FNYEAQ. The length of the CDR3 is 14 residues. Trimming took 2 bases from V and 2 from J, leaving 9 bases between them. The CDR3 region is CASSLQGLNTEAFF. The CDR3 coding sequence is TGTGCCAGCAGCTTACAGGGGTTAAACACTGAAGCTTTCTTT.

There are a few counts of this clone. CDR3 in DNA: TGTGCCAGCTCATCGGACGGTACCTACGAGCAGTACTTC. Its protein product is CASSSDGTYEQYF. The gene calls are TRBV18 and TRBJ2-7; no clear D gene. Germline V lookup: CDR1 KGHSH, CDR2 LQKENI. The CDR3 sequence is 13 residues long. With 5 bases removed from V and 2 bases from J, the gap between germline ends came to 10 bases.

The chain links TRBV1 to TRBJ1-6; the DNA was not compared with TRBD1, the D call given in the table. TRBV1 is designated a pseudogene. The CDR3 is made up of 18 amino acids. The CDR3 here is CTSSQDFGSGQNNSPLHF. In DNA, the CDR3 is TGCACCAGCAGCCAAGATTTTGGTTCGGGACAGAATAATTCACCCCTCCACTTT.

The chain has TRBV4-1 and TRBJ2-1; D might be TRBD2 (5 bases). V was trimmed by 0 bases and J by 0 bases, leaving 15 bases between them. This CDR3 contains 18 residues. Germline lookup yields CDR1 MGHRA and CDR2 YSYEKL. The CDR3, as DNA: TGCGCCAGCAGCCAAGAAGAGGGCGGATTGAGCTCCTACAATGAGCAGTTCTTC. Translated: CASSQEEGGLSSYNEQFF.

The V and J genes are TRBV16 and TRBJ2-7, with no clear D. The length of the CDR3 is 14 residues. V was pared by 7 bases and J by 7 bases, with 20 bases between. CDR1 is KGHSY and CDR2 is FQNENV in the germline V gene. The CDR3 loop reads CASTLGRTIEEQYF. In nucleotides, the CDR3 is TGTGCCAGCACCCTCGGGCGGACGATTGAAGAGCAGTACTTC.

The chain carries TRBV19 and TRBJ1-2, with D uncertain. The CDR3 covers 12 residues. Germline values: CDR1 LNHDA, CDR2 SQIVND (reference sequence). V shed 3 bases and J shed 4 bases, with 6 bases lying between them. This CDR3 reads CASSIIGYGYTF. Here the CDR3 DNA reads TGTGCCAGTAGTATCATAGGCTATGGCTACACCTTC.

The chain couples TRBV2 to TRBJ1-2; 8 nucleotides agree with TRBD1. The germline V gene encodes CDR1 SNHLY and CDR2 FYNNEI. V lost 8 bases, J lost 4 bases, and 3 bases stayed unmatched. There are 12 residues in the CDR3. The CDR3 is CASSDRGYGYTF. The DNA of the CDR3 is TGTGCCAGCTCCGACAGGGGCTATGGCTACACCTTC.

This chain links TRBV5-4 with TRBJ1-1; TRBD1 matches 7 bases. The length of the CDR3 is 14 residues. The V segment lost 4 bases and the J segment 1 base; nucleotides outside the gene matches: 4. Germline CDR1 reads SGHNT; CDR2 reads YYREEE (reference sequence). The CDR3 DNA follows: TGTGCCAGCAGCCGAAGGGACAGGAACACTGAAGCTTTCTTT. Translated: CASSRRDRNTEAFF.

The V call is TRBV25-1, the J call TRBJ1-2; D is perhaps TRBD1 (6 bases). Per germline, CDR1 MGHDK and CDR2 SYGVNS. The CDR3 is 14 residues long. V was shortened by 4 bases and J by 2 bases, with 11 bases between the two germline ends. CDR3 in DNA: TGTGCCAGCAGTGCCTCAGGGGTAAACTATGGCTACACCTTC. This sequence encodes CASSASGVNYGYTF.

This rearrangement joins TRBV11-2 to TRBJ1-3, with D maybe TRBD1 (5 bases). Germline V gene lookup returns CDR1 SGHAT and CDR2 FQNNGV. The ends were cut back, 1 base at V and 4 bases at J, with 5 bases in the middle. The CDR3 consists of 13 residues. The CDR3 here is CASSLAGGNTIYF. CDR3 DNA sequence: TGTGCCAGCAGCTTAGCAGGGGGAAACACCATATATTTT.

The V gene is TRBV7-2, the J gene TRBJ2-3; D remains ambiguous. The CDR3 consists of 12 residues. The germline V gene has CDR1 SGHTA and CDR2 FQGNSA. V shed 4 bases and J shed 0 bases, with 2 bases lying between them. This CDR3 reads CASSWSTDTQYF. CDR3 nucleotide sequence: TGTGCCAGCAGCTGGAGCACAGATACGCAGTATTTT.

The gene calls are TRBV24-1 and TRBJ2-1; 11 bases fit TRBD2. V lost 5 bases and J lost 8; bases outside the gene matches: 7. CDR3 length: 15 residues. Germline V gives CDR1 KGHDR, CDR2 SFDVKD. The CDR3 DNA reads as TGTGCCACCAGTGCACCGACTAGCGGGATTGATGAGCAGTTCTTC. It encodes CATSAPTSGIDEQFF.

The count of this clone is one. J is TRBJ2-3 and V is TRBV7-9, with 10 bases matching TRBD2. Germline V lookup: CDR1 SEHNR, CDR2 FQNEAQ (reference sequence). The V segment lost 8 bases and the J segment 5 bases; nucleotides outside the gene matches: 7. The CDR3 runs to 14 residues. The CDR3: CASGSGGAGDTQYF. Written as DNA, the CDR3 is TGTGCCAGCGGGAGCGGGGGGGCCGGAGATACGCAGTATTTT.

This chain links TRBV28 with TRBJ2-1, with TRBD1 identical over 12 bases. CDR1 is MDHEN and CDR2 is SYDVKM in the germline V gene. Trimming removed 11 bases from V and 7 bases from J; junction bases left unmatched: 6. The CDR3 extends over 13 amino acids. The CDR3 reads CASAGQGANEQFF. The CDR3, as DNA: TGTGCCTCGGCGGGACAGGGGGCGAATGAGCAGTTCTTC.

The V and J genes are TRBV5-6 and TRBJ1-5; D is uncertain. The CDR3 has 13 residues. V was cut by 4 bases and J by 7 bases, with 12 bases left in between. Looked up from germline, CDR1 is SGHDT and CDR2 is YYEEEE. The CDR3 sequence is CASSLMVGQPQHF. CDR3 bases: TGTGCCAGCAGCCTGATGGTAGGCCAGCCCCAGCATTTT.